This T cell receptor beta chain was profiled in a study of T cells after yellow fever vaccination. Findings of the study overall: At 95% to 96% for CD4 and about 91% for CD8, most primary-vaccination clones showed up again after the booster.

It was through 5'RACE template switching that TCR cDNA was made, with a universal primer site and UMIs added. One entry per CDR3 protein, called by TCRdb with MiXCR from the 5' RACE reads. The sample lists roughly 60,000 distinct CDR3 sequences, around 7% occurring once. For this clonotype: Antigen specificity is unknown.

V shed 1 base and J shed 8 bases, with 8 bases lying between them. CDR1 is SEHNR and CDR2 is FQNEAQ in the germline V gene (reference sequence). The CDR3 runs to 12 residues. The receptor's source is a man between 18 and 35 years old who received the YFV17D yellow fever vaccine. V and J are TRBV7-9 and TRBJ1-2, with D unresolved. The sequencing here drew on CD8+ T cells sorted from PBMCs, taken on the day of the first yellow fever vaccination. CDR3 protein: CASSLDIWGYTF. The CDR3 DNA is TGTGCCAGCAGCTTAGACATTTGGGGCTACACCTTC.